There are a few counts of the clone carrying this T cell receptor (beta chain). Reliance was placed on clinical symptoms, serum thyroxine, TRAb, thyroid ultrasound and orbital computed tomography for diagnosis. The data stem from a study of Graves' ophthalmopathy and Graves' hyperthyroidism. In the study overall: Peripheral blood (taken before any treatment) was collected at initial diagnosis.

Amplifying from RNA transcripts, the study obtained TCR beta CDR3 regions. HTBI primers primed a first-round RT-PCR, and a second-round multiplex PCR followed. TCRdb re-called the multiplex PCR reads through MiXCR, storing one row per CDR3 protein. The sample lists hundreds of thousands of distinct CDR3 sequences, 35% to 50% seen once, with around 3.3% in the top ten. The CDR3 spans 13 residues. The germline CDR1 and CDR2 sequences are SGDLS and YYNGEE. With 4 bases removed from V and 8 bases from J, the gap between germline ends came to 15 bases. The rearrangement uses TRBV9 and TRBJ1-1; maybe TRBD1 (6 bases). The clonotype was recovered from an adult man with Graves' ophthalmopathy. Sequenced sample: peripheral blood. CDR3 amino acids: CASSPSGGPEAFF. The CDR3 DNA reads TGTGCCAGCAGCCCAAGTGGGGGGCCCGAAGCTTTCTTT.